Each of the 6 T cell receptor beta chains below was sequenced from the same sample in a study of blood T cell repertoires in COVID-19. The data were produced by immunoSEQ multiplex PCR, yet TCRdb's version contains in-frame clones alone and is incomplete. Counted here are roughly 260,000 clones, roughly 85% occurring once; the ten biggest clones make up around 2.9%. Sequencing was performed on peripheral blood. The receptors were sampled from a woman aged 18-30 years with acute or convalescent COVID-19.

DNA for the CDR3: TGTGCCAGCAGCCCGGGGACTAGCTTAAACGGGGAGCTGTTTTTT. Its translation is CASSPGTSLNGELFF. The chain has TRBV9 and TRBJ2-2, with 9 nucleotides matching TRBD2. The CDR3 contains 15 residues. Germline V lookup: CDR1 SGDLS, CDR2 YYNGEE. V gave up 4 bases and J gave up 7 bases; unmatched junction bases: 8.

This chain connects TRBV4-3 to TRBJ2-1; weak D call: TRBD1 (5 bases). The germline gives CDR1 LGHNA, CDR2 YSLEER. The CDR3 covers 15 residues. V gave up 0 bases and J gave up 3 bases, with 9 bases separating them. CDR3 in DNA: TGCGCCAGCAGCCAAGACAGGGTTGGCTACAATGAGCAGTTCTTC. Translated: CASSQDRVGYNEQFF.

The genes are TRBV11-2 and TRBJ1-2; D is unclear. This CDR3 spans 12 amino acids. Per germline, CDR1 SGHAT and CDR2 FQNNGV. V was clipped by 5 bases and J by 4 bases, with 8 bases between them. The CDR3 DNA follows: TGTGCCAGCAGCACCGGGATCTATGGCTACACCTTC. It specifies CASSTGIYGYTF.

The V and J genes are TRBV27 and TRBJ2-3, with TRBD2 matching 7 bases. J lost 5 bases, V lost 6 bases, and 17 bases had no gene match. Germline CDR1 reads MNHEY; CDR2 reads SMNVEV (reference sequence). This CDR3 contains 17 residues. In DNA, the CDR3 is TGTGCCAGCAGACCTCCGGGGAGGGGCTGGGGGGGAGATACGCAGTATTTT. The encoded protein is CASRPPGRGWGGDTQYF.

The DNA of the CDR3 is TGTGCTAGTGGTTCGCCAACTAGCGGGAGGGCCTCTTACAATGAGCAGTTCTTC. It codes for CASGSPTSGRASYNEQFF. V is TRBV12-5 and J is TRBJ2-1, with TRBD2 matching 13 bases. CDR1 LGHNT and CDR2 FRNRAP come from the germline V gene. This CDR3 region has 18 residues. With V trimmed by 4 bases and J by 4 bases, 10 bases remained unmatched.

V is TRBV2 and J is TRBJ2-1; D perhaps matches TRBD1 (6 bases). Germline loops: CDR1 SNHLY, CDR2 FYNNEI. The V end lost 4 bases, the J end lost 5 bases, and 15 bases lay between the germline ends. The CDR3 spans 15 residues. The DNA of the CDR3 is TGTGCCAGCAGTGTCTGGGACAACGGAGACAATGAGCAGTTCTTC. This gives the protein CASSVWDNGDNEQFF.